The sample holds one count of the clone carrying this T cell receptor beta chain. Stated time point: blood 2 weeks post-SBRT. Stated treatment: 15 Gy SBRT to primary tumor, nephrectomy 4 weeks later. The tumor was a clear cell renal cell carcinoma. This entry comes from a study of radiation and T cells in renal cell carcinoma. Germline V gene data show CDR1 as MNHNY and CDR2 as SVGAGI (reference sequence). The CDR3 has 14 amino acids. Trimming removed 6 bases from V and 5 bases from J; junction bases left unmatched: 5. The method was immunoSEQ multiplex PCR; TCRdb's version includes in-frame clones alone and lacks a portion of them. The sample has about 120,000 clones, around 85% seen once.

The starting material was blood, obtained from a patient whose treatment included radiotherapy and nephrectomy. The chain combines TRBV6-6 with TRBJ2-5, with 11 bases aligning to TRBD1. This clonotype was sampled from a man aged 45-60 years with renal cell carcinoma. CDR3 coding DNA: TGTGCCAGCAGCAGGACAGGGGGCGTGGAGACCCAGTACTTC. Its translation: CASSRTGGVETQYF.